Listed below are T cell receptor beta chains from one sample, sequenced in a study of shared clonotypes between healthy human individuals. Assay used: immunoSEQ multiplex PCR; TCRdb lists only in-frame clones, some missing. The top ten clones hold approximately 0.44% of a sample with 1.5 million to 1.9 million clones, 95% to 99% of them seen once. Sequencing was performed on naive CD4+ T cells sorted from blood. Every receptor here comes from a man aged 25-40 years in good health. Each CDR3 is given with its conserved first and last residue. Each record gives: D gene, clone size, V gene, J gene, CDR3 protein, CDR3 DNA. A D gene is named only where the DNA matches it firmly. Expanded clones get a size class; other rows say once, few or many, or leave the size out.

D gene: TRBD2
clone size: .
V gene: TRBV5-4
J gene: TRBJ2-7
CDR3 protein: CASSRLAGERYEQYF
CDR3 DNA: TGTGCCAGCAGCCGTCTAGCGGGAGAGAGATACGAGCAGTACTTC

D gene: TRBD1
clone size: .
V gene: TRBV10-3
J gene: TRBJ2-7
CDR3 protein: CAISLQGIYEQYF
CDR3 DNA: TGTGCCATCAGTTTACAGGGGATTTACGAGCAGTACTTC

D gene: .
clone size: once
V gene: TRBV28
J gene: TRBJ2-1
CDR3 protein: CASSLPGPQISEQFF
CDR3 DNA: TGTGCCAGCAGTTTACCAGGGCCCCAAATAAGTGAGCAGTTCTTC

D gene: TRBD2
clone size: .
V gene: TRBV2
J gene: TRBJ2-1
CDR3 protein: CASSARAGVSASSYNEQFF
CDR3 DNA: TGTGCCAGCAGTGCCCGGGCGGGGGTGAGCGCCAGCTCCTACAATGAGCAGTTCTTC

D gene: .
clone size: .
V gene: TRBV4-3
J gene: TRBJ1-1
CDR3 protein: CASSQDLGQLNTEAFF
CDR3 DNA: TGCGCCAGCAGCCAAGACCTCGGACAGCTGAACACTGAAGCTTTCTTT

D gene: .
clone size: .
V gene: TRBV12-2
J gene: TRBJ2-1
CDR3 protein: CASRLATSGQCNEQFF
CDR3 DNA: TGTGCAAGTCGCTTAGCGACTAGCGGGCAATGCAATGAGCAGTTCTTC

D gene: .
clone size: few
V gene: TRBV7-2
J gene: TRBJ1-5
CDR3 protein: CASSLFNQPQHF
CDR3 DNA: TGTGCCAGCAGCTTATTCAATCAGCCCCAGCATTTT

D gene: .
clone size: .
V gene: TRBV10-2
J gene: TRBJ1-3
CDR3 protein: CATQRSRPDSGNTIYF
CDR3 DNA: TGCGCCACCCAGCGGTCCCGTCCGGACTCTGGAAACACCATATATTTT

D gene: .
clone size: .
V gene: TRBV11-3
J gene: TRBJ1-1
CDR3 protein: CASSLRGTGTEAFF
CDR3 DNA: TGTGCCAGCAGCTTAAGGGGGACGGGCACTGAAGCTTTCTTT

D gene: TRBD1
clone size: .
V gene: TRBV19
J gene: TRBJ2-7
CDR3 protein: CASSIRGQVYEQYF
CDR3 DNA: TGTGCCAGTAGTATTAGAGGACAGGTCTACGAGCAGTACTTC

D gene: .
clone size: .
V gene: TRBV29-1
J gene: TRBJ2-3
CDR3 protein: CSVGRRVFSTDTQYF
CDR3 DNA: TGCAGCGTTGGGAGGAGGGTTTTTAGCACAGATACGCAGTATTTT

D gene: .
clone size: .
V gene: TRBV29-1
J gene: TRBJ1-1
CDR3 protein: CSALNTEAFF
CDR3 DNA: TGCAGCGCCCTCAACACTGAAGCTTTCTTT

D gene: .
clone size: .
V gene: TRBV19
J gene: TRBJ1-4
CDR3 protein: CASSTASGKTEKLFF
CDR3 DNA: TGTGCCAGTAGTACCGCCTCAGGGAAGACTGAAAAACTGTTTTTT

D gene: .
clone size: .
V gene: TRBV28
J gene: TRBJ2-2
CDR3 protein: CASSLGRYTGELFF
CDR3 DNA: TGTGCCAGCAGTTTGGGGCGCTACACCGGGGAGCTGTTTTTT

D gene: .
clone size: once
V gene: TRBV11-2
J gene: TRBJ2-7
CDR3 protein: CASSLTVTASYEQYF
CDR3 DNA: TGTGCCAGCAGCTTAACCGTGACGGCCTCCTACGAGCAGTACTTC

D gene: .
clone size: .
V gene: TRBV5-1
J gene: TRBJ2-7
CDR3 protein: CASSLGSGARAEQYF
CDR3 DNA: TGCGCCAGCAGCTTGGGATCAGGGGCCAGAGCCGAGCAGTACTTC

D gene: .
clone size: .
V gene: TRBV28
J gene: TRBJ2-7
CDR3 protein: CASSLPATYEQYF
CDR3 DNA: TGTGCCAGCAGTTTACCAGCAACCTACGAGCAGTACTTC

D gene: .
clone size: .
V gene: TRBV28
J gene: TRBJ2-3
CDR3 protein: CASSSPGSRADTQYF
CDR3 DNA: TGTGCCAGCAGTTCTCCGGGATCCCGTGCAGATACGCAGTATTTT

D gene: .
clone size: .
V gene: TRBV28
J gene: TRBJ1-2
CDR3 protein: CASRLTGTNYGYTF
CDR3 DNA: TGTGCCAGCAGACTTACAGGGACTAACTATGGCTACACCTTC

D gene: TRBD2
clone size: once
V gene: TRBV2
J gene: TRBJ2-1
CDR3 protein: CASRAGTSAYNEQFF
CDR3 DNA: TGTGCCAGCAGGGCCGGGACTAGCGCATACAATGAGCAGTTCTTC

D gene: .
clone size: .
V gene: TRBV18
J gene: TRBJ2-3
CDR3 protein: CASSPVGNRDTQYF
CDR3 DNA: TGTGCCAGCTCACCAGTTGGCAACAGAGATACGCAGTATTTT

D gene: .
clone size: .
V gene: TRBV6-1
J gene: TRBJ1-5
CDR3 protein: CASSGQVNQPQHF
CDR3 DNA: TGTGCCAGCAGTGGACAGGTCAATCAGCCCCAGCATTTT

D gene: .
clone size: .
V gene: TRBV6-6
J gene: TRBJ2-1
CDR3 protein: CASSTGSGGNNEQFF
CDR3 DNA: TGTGCCAGCAGTACGGGGAGCGGTGGGAACAATGAGCAGTTCTTC

D gene: TRBD1
clone size: .
V gene: TRBV28
J gene: TRBJ1-2
CDR3 protein: CASSLGTGDNYGYTF
CDR3 DNA: TGTGCCAGCAGTTTAGGGACAGGGGATAACTATGGCTACACCTTC

D gene: .
clone size: once
V gene: TRBV5-1
J gene: TRBJ2-7
CDR3 protein: CASSLVARASYEQYF
CDR3 DNA: TGCGCCAGCAGCTTGGTCGCCAGAGCATCCTACGAGCAGTACTTC

D gene: .
clone size: .
V gene: TRBV27
J gene: TRBJ1-4
CDR3 protein: CASSSRQVKGGLEKLFF
CDR3 DNA: TGTGCCAGCAGTTCCAGACAGGTTAAGGGTGGACTTGAAAAACTGTTTTTT

D gene: .
clone size: .
V gene: TRBV27
J gene: TRBJ2-1
CDR3 protein: CASKGYTRVGEQFF
CDR3 DNA: TGTGCCAGCAAGGGGTATACTAGGGTGGGTGAGCAGTTCTTC

D gene: .
clone size: .
V gene: TRBV5-5
J gene: TRBJ2-1
CDR3 protein: CASSLWGSYNEQFF
CDR3 DNA: TGTGCCAGCAGCCTATGGGGCTCCTACAATGAGCAGTTCTTC

D gene: TRBD2
clone size: .
V gene: TRBV9
J gene: TRBJ2-3
CDR3 protein: CASSDSSGRSTDTQYF
CDR3 DNA: TGTGCCAGCAGCGACAGTAGCGGGAGGAGCACAGATACGCAGTATTTT

D gene: .
clone size: .
V gene: TRBV27
J gene: TRBJ1-5
CDR3 protein: CASSLRRNQPQHF
CDR3 DNA: TGTGCCAGCAGTTTAAGGCGCAATCAGCCCCAGCATTTT

D gene: .
clone size: .
V gene: TRBV5-1
J gene: TRBJ1-1
CDR3 protein: CASSLGTTEAFF
CDR3 DNA: TGCGCCAGCAGCTTAGGTACCACTGAAGCTTTCTTT

D gene: .
clone size: .
V gene: TRBV5-1
J gene: TRBJ2-3
CDR3 protein: CASSLGAGIAYTQYF
CDR3 DNA: TGCGCCAGCAGCTTAGGAGCGGGCATCGCGTATACGCAGTATTTT

D gene: .
clone size: .
V gene: TRBV18
J gene: TRBJ1-4
CDR3 protein: CASSPPFRQVEIEKLFF
CDR3 DNA: TGTGCCAGCTCACCACCCTTTCGACAGGTCGAAATCGAAAAACTGTTTTTT

D gene: .
clone size: .
V gene: TRBV7-2
J gene: TRBJ2-3
CDR3 protein: CASSLDTQYF
CDR3 DNA: TGTGCCAGCAGCTTAGATACGCAGTATTTT